These 6 T cell receptor beta chains came from one sample sequenced in a study of blood T cell repertoires in COVID-19. Sequencing used immunoSEQ multiplex PCR; TCRdb keeps in-frame clones, though not all of them. The data show about 190,000 clones, with 85% to 90% seen just once and 5% to 6.5% held by the top ten. Sequencing was carried out using peripheral blood. All receptors come from a man aged 40-55 years with active or convalescent COVID-19.

The rearrangement links TRBV2 to TRBJ2-7; D gene uncertain. Germline lookup yields CDR1 SNHLY and CDR2 FYNNEI. With 6 bases removed from V and 7 bases from J, the gap between germline ends came to 13 bases. This CDR3 is 12 amino acids long. CDR3 nucleotide sequence: TGTGCCAGCAGATCGGTGGTCTGGGAGCAGTACTTC. It specifies CASRSVVWEQYF.

This clone showed up just once. J is TRBJ1-1 and V is TRBV15, with 9 bases fitting TRBD1. Germline CDR1 and CDR2: LNHNV and YYDKDF (reference sequence). The CDR3 totals 16 residues. With V trimmed by 2 bases and J by 3 bases, 7 bases remained unmatched. The CDR3 reads CATSRQSRTGDTEAFF. DNA for the CDR3: TGTGCCACCAGCAGACAATCGAGGACAGGGGACACTGAAGCTTTCTTT.

The chain combines TRBV5-4 with TRBJ2-5; D may be TRBD1 (6 bases). The CDR3 sequence is 11 residues long. The V end was cut by 1 base, the J end by 14 bases, with 12 bases between. The germline gives CDR1 SGHNT, CDR2 YYREEE (reference sequence). CDR3 DNA: TGTGCCAGCAGCTTGAGACAGGACCGATACTTC. Encoded protein: CASSLRQDRYF.

The V and J genes are TRBV5-5 and TRBJ1-5; D is unclear. V shed 2 bases and J shed 4 bases, with 10 bases lying between them. This CDR3 region has 14 residues. In germline, CDR1 is SGHKS, CDR2 YYEKEE (reference sequence). CDR3 sequence: CASSLVVTNQPQHF. CDR3 sequence (DNA): TGTGCCAGCAGCTTAGTAGTGACAAATCAGCCCCAGCATTTT. Supplemented by reference TRBV5-5 and TRBJ1-5, the full variable domain reads DAGVTQSPTHLIKTRGQQVTLRCSPISGHKSVSWYQQVLGQGPQFIFQYYEKEERGRGNFPDRFSARQFPNYSSELNVNALLLGDSALYLCASSLVVTNQPQHFGDGTRLSIL.

The chain is built from TRBV19 and TRBJ1-5; possibly TRBD1 for D (5 bases). Germline V gene sequence: CDR1 LNHDA, CDR2 SQIVND (reference sequence). The length of the CDR3 is 14 residues. Trimming removed 3 bases at V and 4 bases at J, with 10 bases between. The CDR3 DNA reads TGTGCCAGTAGTATTTCCAGGGAAAATCAGCCCCAGCATTTT. This translates into CASSISRENQPQHF.

CDR3 nucleotide sequence: TGTGCCAGTAGTATGTCCCCAGTTACCGGGGGCAATCAGCCCCAGCATTTT. It codes for CASSMSPVTGGNQPQHF. The J gene is TRBJ1-5, the V gene TRBV19; D remains ambiguous. This CDR3 region has 17 residues. Trimming took 3 bases from V and 2 from J, leaving 17 bases between them. Germline lookup yields CDR1 LNHDA and CDR2 SQIVND (reference sequence).